Detailed here is one T cell receptor (beta chain). This clone was recorded a few times. It has no known antigen specificity. Base quality data are lacking; no much larger clone is found one base away. The data derive from a study of technical replicates of blood from a few donors (dated by TCRdb to 2015 to 2018). V drops 1 base and J drops 9 bases, leaving 16 bases in between. From the germline V gene (reference sequence), CDR1 is PRHDT and CDR2 is FYEKMQ. The CDR3 goes from the cysteine to the phenylalanine over 15 residues. Only the CDR3 region is kept as DNA, spanning 45 bases read in frame from base 1. Receptors were amplified or captured by the immunoSEQ multiplex PCR assay. TCRdb carries this immuneACCESS record with in-frame sequences only. Its versions omit some clonotypes, under half of them owing to an unresolved V gene in the studies checked, with the rest unexplained. For this sample there are around 65,000 clones; roughly 86% appear just once. The ten largest clones capture about 5% of the sample.

This TCR came from a human donor in good health. Some clones in this sample may be carry-over from other donors' samples. The chain couples TRBV13 to TRBJ2-1, with TRBD1 perhaps the D gene, on 5 matching bases. The sequenced sample was PBMCs. The CDR3 sequence is CASSLEGQGDGEQFF. The DNA reads as follows: TGTGCCAGCAGCTTAGAGGGCCAGGGTGACGGTGAGCAGTTCTTC.